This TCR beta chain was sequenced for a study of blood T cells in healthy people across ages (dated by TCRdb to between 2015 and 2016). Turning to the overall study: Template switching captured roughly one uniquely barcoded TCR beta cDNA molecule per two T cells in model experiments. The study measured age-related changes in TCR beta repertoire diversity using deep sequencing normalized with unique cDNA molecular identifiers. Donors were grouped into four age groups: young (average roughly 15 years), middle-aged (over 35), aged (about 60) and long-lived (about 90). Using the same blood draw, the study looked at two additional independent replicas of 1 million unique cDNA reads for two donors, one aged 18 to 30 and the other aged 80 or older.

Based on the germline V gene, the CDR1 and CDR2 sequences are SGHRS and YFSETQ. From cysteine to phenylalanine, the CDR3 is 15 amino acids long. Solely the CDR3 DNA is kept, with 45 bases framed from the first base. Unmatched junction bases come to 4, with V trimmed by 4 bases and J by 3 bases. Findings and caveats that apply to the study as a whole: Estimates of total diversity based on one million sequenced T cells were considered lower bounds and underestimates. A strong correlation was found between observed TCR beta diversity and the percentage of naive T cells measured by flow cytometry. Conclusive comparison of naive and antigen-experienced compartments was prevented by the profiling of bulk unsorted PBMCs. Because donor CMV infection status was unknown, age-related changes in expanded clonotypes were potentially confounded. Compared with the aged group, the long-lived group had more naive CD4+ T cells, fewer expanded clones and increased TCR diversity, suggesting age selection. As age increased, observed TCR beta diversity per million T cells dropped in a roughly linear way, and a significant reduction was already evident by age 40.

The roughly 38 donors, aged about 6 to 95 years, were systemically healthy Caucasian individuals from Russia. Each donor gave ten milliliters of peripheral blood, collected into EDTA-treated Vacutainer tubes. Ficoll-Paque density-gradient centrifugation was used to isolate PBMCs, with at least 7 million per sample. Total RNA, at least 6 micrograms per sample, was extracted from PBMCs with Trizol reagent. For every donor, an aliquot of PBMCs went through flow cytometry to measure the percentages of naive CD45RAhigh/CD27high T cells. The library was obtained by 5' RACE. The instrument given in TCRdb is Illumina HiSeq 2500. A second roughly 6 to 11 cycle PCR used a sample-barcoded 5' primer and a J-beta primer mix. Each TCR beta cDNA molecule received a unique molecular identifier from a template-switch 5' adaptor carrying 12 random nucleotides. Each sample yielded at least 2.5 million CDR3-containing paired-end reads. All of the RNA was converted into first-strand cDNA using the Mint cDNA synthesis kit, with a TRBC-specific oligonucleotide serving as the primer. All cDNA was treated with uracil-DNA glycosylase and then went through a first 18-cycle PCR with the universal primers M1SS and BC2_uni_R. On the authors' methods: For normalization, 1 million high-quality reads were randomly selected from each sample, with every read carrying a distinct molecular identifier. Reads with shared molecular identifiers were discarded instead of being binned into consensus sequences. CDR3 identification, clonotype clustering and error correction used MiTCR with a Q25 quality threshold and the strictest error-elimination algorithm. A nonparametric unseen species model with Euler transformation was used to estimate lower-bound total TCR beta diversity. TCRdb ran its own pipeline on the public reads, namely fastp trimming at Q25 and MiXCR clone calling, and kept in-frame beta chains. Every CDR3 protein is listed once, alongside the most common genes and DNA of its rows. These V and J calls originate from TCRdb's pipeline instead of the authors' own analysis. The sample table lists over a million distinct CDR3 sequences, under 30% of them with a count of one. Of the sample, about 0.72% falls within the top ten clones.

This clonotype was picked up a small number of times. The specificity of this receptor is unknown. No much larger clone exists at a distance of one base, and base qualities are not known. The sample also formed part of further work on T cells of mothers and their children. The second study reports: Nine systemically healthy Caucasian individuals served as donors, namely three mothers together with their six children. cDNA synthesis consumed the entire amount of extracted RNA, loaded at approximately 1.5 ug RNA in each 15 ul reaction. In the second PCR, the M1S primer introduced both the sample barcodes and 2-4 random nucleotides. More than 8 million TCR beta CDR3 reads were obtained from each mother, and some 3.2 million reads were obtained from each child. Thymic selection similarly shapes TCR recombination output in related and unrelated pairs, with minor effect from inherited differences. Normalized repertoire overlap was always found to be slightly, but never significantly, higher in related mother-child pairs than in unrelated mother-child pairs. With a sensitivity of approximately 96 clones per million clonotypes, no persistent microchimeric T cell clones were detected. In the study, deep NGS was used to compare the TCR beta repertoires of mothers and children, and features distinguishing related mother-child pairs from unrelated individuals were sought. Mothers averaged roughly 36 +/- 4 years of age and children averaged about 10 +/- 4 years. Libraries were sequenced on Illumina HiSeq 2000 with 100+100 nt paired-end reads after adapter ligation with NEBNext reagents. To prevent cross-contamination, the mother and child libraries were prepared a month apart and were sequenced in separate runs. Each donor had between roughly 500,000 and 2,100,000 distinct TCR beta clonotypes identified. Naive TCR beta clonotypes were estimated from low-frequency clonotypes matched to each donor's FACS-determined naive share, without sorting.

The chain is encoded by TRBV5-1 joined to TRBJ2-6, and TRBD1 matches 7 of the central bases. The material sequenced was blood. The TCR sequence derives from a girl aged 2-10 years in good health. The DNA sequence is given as TGCGCCAGCAGCGCGACAGGGAATGGGGCCAACGTCCTGACTTTC. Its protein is CASSATGNGANVLTF.